A single sample gave rise to the 21 T cell receptor beta chains below, sequenced in a study of blood T cell repertoires in COVID-19. The table came from immunoSEQ multiplex PCR; TCRdb's copy has only in-frame clones and leaves some out. The sample shows some 270,000 clones, about 85% of them seen only once. The sample taken for sequencing was peripheral blood. Receptor source: a human donor with COVID-19, enrolled during active disease. The donor label of this sample is uncertain.

V is TRBV5-1 and J is TRBJ2-2; TRBD2 agrees at 12 bases. Germline CDR1 and CDR2: SGHRS and YFSETQ. The ends lost 0 bases at V and 0 bases at J; junction bases unmatched: 0. The CDR3 totals 17 residues. CDR3 residues: CASSLGLAGANTGELFF. The CDR3 DNA reads as TGCGCCAGCAGCTTGGGACTAGCGGGAGCGAACACCGGGGAGCTGTTTTTT.

The chain couples TRBV3-1 (or the pseudogene TRBV3-2) to TRBJ2-3, with 7 bases lining up with TRBD1. J gave up 5 bases and V 4 bases, and 6 bases lay outside the gene matches. The CDR3 loop spans 14 amino acids. Germline lookup yields CDR1 LGHDT and CDR2 YNNKEL (reference sequence). CDR3 DNA sequence: TGTGCCAGCAGCCCACGGACAGGCCAAGATACGCAGTATTTT. It encodes CASSPRTGQDTQYF.

The chain joins TRBV9 to TRBJ1-6, with D unresolved. The length of the CDR3 is 13 residues. Germline V CDR1 and CDR2: SGDLS, YYNGEE. Between the trimmed V and J ends, which lost 4 bases and 9 bases, there was a span of 11 bases. The CDR3 DNA is TGTGCCAGCAGCCAAACACCGGGTTCACCCCTCCACTTT. The encoded protein is CASSQTPGSPLHF.

J is TRBJ1-1 and V is TRBV29-1; D unresolved. The V and J ends lost 4 bases and 3 bases respectively, with 9 bases between them. The CDR3 length is 12 residues. The germline V gene encodes CDR1 SQVTM and CDR2 ANQGSEA. The CDR3 loop is CSVGFGDTEAFF. CDR3 sequence (DNA): TGCAGCGTTGGTTTCGGGGACACTGAAGCTTTCTTT.

The chain has TRBV7-6 and TRBJ1-2; TRBD1 matches at 7 bases. The ends lost 1 base at V and 6 bases at J; junction bases unmatched: 14. From germline, CDR1 is SGHVS and CDR2 FNYEAQ. The CDR3 consists of 17 residues. The CDR3 coding sequence is TGTGCCAGCAGCTTAGGTTCGGCGACAGGGAATTTTGATGGCTACACCTTC. This sequence encodes CASSLGSATGNFDGYTF.

The gene calls are TRBV7-3 and TRBJ2-5; 12 positions match TRBD2. Germline CDR1 and CDR2: SGHTA and FQGTGA. CDR3 length equals 15 residues. V was clipped by 6 bases and J by 4 bases; unmatched bases: 6. Here the CDR3 reads CASSWTSGEGETQYF. DNA of the CDR3: TGTGCCAGCAGTTGGACTAGCGGGGAGGGAGAGACCCAGTACTTC.

The chain employs TRBV28 and TRBJ1-1; D unresolved. CDR1 and CDR2 (germline): MDHEN, SYDVKM. Deletions cut 6 bases from V and 11 bases from J, with 19 bases between. The CDR3 consists of 13 residues. For the CDR3, the DNA is TGTGCCAGCAGCGAATTCCGTGGGAGTGGGGCTTTCTTT. Translation: CASSEFRGSGAFF. Variable domain in full (rest from reference TRBV28 and TRBJ1-1): DVKVTQSSRYLVKRTGEKVFLECVQDMDHENMFWYRQDPGLGLRLIYFSYDVKMKEKGDIPEGYSVSREKKERFSLILESASTNQTSMYLCASSEFRGSGAFFGQGTRLTVV.

This CDR3 is CASSLAGGGYTF. The CDR3 region has the DNA TGTGCCAGCAGCTTAGCAGGGGGCGGCTACACCTTC. V usage is TRBV7-2 and J usage is TRBJ1-2, with 7 bases identical to TRBD1. Germline values: CDR1 SGHTA, CDR2 FQGNSA. The CDR3 consists of 12 residues. After removal of 0 bases from V and 8 bases from J, the junction contained 0 bases not matched to a gene.

The chain carries TRBV3-1 (or the pseudogene TRBV3-2) and TRBJ1-2, with D unclear. Germline V gives CDR1 LGHDT, CDR2 YNNKEL (reference sequence). Trimming left V 0 bases short and J 1 base short, with 9 bases between. The CDR3 has 15 amino acids. The DNA for the CDR3 is TGTGCCAGCAGCCAAGACAGTGCCTTTAACTATGGCTACACCTTC. It is translated as CASSQDSAFNYGYTF.

V usage is TRBV28 and J usage is TRBJ2-1; TRBD2 agrees at 7 bases. The CDR3 runs 15 residues. V lost 5 bases, J lost 1 base, and 5 bases stayed unmatched. From germline, CDR1 is MDHEN and CDR2 SYDVKM. CDR3 nucleotide sequence: TGTGCCAGCAGTCGAGCGGGAAGGTCCTACAATGAGCAGTTCTTC. Protein: CASSRAGRSYNEQFF.

This chain links TRBV19 with TRBJ1-1, with D possibly being TRBD1 (5 bases). V gave up 6 bases and J gave up 4 bases, with 12 bases separating them. CDR1 and CDR2 (germline): LNHDA, SQIVND (reference sequence). The CDR3 runs to 13 residues. The CDR3 region is CASRDTFTTEAFF. The CDR3 region has the DNA TGTGCCAGTAGGGACACCTTCACCACTGAAGCTTTCTTT.

In its sample, this clone was seen many times. This chain joins TRBV2 and TRBJ1-2; weak D call: TRBD1 (6 bases). V was cut by 6 bases and J by 12 bases, with 17 bases left in between. Germline loops: CDR1 SNHLY, CDR2 FYNNEI. This CDR3 comprises 12 residues. CDR3 sequence reads: CASSEGGASNTF. The DNA for the CDR3 is TGTGCCAGCAGCGAGGGGGGGGCCTCTAACACCTTC.

The count of this clone is one. The J gene is TRBJ1-1, the V gene TRBV30, with D possibly being TRBD1 (5 bases). The germline gives CDR1 GTSNPN, CDR2 SVGIG (reference sequence). Between the trimmed V and J ends, which lost 0 bases and 0 bases, there was a span of 8 bases. There are 14 residues in the CDR3. CDR3: CAWSVGAMNTEAFF. CDR3 in DNA: TGTGCCTGGAGTGTTGGGGCCATGAACACTGAAGCTTTCTTT. The whole variable domain, remainder taken from reference TRBV30 and TRBJ1-1, is SQTIHQWPATLVQPVGSPLSLECTVEGTSNPNLYWYRQAAGRGLQLLFYSVGIGQISSEVPQNLSASRPQDRQFILSSKKLLLSDSGFYLCAWSVGAMNTEAFFGQGTRLTVV.

This clone was seen only once. The chain couples TRBV27 to TRBJ2-5; 11 bases are shared with TRBD2. Germline CDR1 and CDR2: MNHEY and SMNVEV (reference sequence). The CDR3 is made up of 14 amino acids. After removal of 2 bases from V and 4 bases from J, the junction contained 0 bases not matched to a gene. The CDR3 spells CASSLLAGGETQYF. In DNA form, the CDR3 reads TGTGCCAGCAGTTTACTAGCGGGGGGAGAGACCCAGTACTTC.

The V call is TRBV6-4, the J call TRBJ2-1; 9 bases are a match to TRBD2. In germline, CDR1 is MRHNA, CDR2 SNTAGT. V gave up 4 bases and J gave up 5 bases; unmatched junction bases: 6. The CDR3 contains 15 residues. The DNA for the CDR3 is TGTGCCAGCAGTGGAATAGCGGGAGTCGACAATGAGCAGTTCTTC. Translated: CASSGIAGVDNEQFF.

CDR3 bases: TGTGCCAGCAACTTAAACCCAGGGGCTAGGGTGGCCAACGTCCTGACTTTC. Translation: CASNLNPGARVANVLTF. This chain joins TRBV9 and TRBJ2-6, with D possibly being TRBD1 (6 bases). V was cut by 6 bases and J by 6 bases, with 22 bases left in between. The CDR3 totals 17 residues. Germline loops: CDR1 SGDLS, CDR2 YYNGEE.

A few counts support this clone. This chain links TRBV30 with TRBJ1-4, with TRBD1 identical over 7 bases. CDR1 and CDR2 from the germline V gene are GTSNPN and SVGIG (reference sequence). The CDR3 extends over 14 amino acids. J lost 3 bases, V lost 6 bases, and 7 bases had no gene match. Here the CDR3 reads CACAGDRSNEKLFF. The CDR3 nucleotides read TGTGCCTGCGCAGGGGACAGATCTAATGAAAAACTGTTTTTT.

The rearrangement links TRBV6-5 to TRBJ2-7; 8 bases match TRBD1. Per germline, CDR1 MNHEY and CDR2 SVGAGI. The CDR3 is made up of 15 amino acids. J lost 2 bases, V lost 5 bases, and 8 bases had no gene match. The CDR3 DNA follows: TGTGCCAGCAGTACTCATAGGACAGGGCCCTACGAGCAGTACTTC. This codes for CASSTHRTGPYEQYF.

A single count supports this clone. V is TRBV5-5 and J is TRBJ1-2; TRBD1 matches at 9 bases. The J segment lost 5 bases and the V segment lost 0 bases, leaving 8 bases of the junction unmatched. CDR1 is SGHKS and CDR2 is YYEKEE in the germline V gene (reference sequence). The CDR3 runs to 16 residues. CDR3 amino acids: CASSLVSSGTGYGYTF. The CDR3 DNA reads TGTGCCAGCAGCTTGGTGTCCTCCGGGACAGGGTATGGCTACACCTTC.

This clone was detected a few times. This rearrangement joins TRBV9 to TRBJ2-7, with D maybe TRBD2 (5 bases). In germline, CDR1 is SGDLS, CDR2 YYNGEE. The length of the CDR3 is 15 residues. Between the trimmed V and J ends, which lost 0 bases and 3 bases, there was a span of 13 bases. The CDR3 coding sequence is TGTGCCAGCAGCGTAGGACCGGGGATAAACTACGAGCAGTACTTC. It codes for CASSVGPGINYEQYF. Looking up the rest from reference TRBV9 and TRBJ2-7 gives the full variable domain: DSGVTQTPKHLITATGQRVTLRCSPRSGDLSVYWYQQSLDQGLQFLIQYYNGEERAKGNILERFSAQQFPDLHSELNLSSLELGDSALYFCASSVGPGINYEQYFGPGTRLTVT.

The rearrangement joins TRBV6-5 to TRBJ2-2; TRBD1 aligns across 7 bases. The CDR3 runs 14 residues. The germline V gene has CDR1 MNHEY and CDR2 SVGAGI. J gave up 5 bases and V 6 bases, and 6 bases lay outside the gene matches. In DNA, the CDR3 is TGTGCCAGCAGACGACAGGGCCAAACCGGGGAGCTGTTTTTT. This sequence encodes CASRRQGQTGELFF.